This entry lists 30 T cell receptor beta chains sequenced from one sample in a study of blood T cells in healthy people across ages. Alongside a J-beta primer mix, a sample-barcoded 5' primer served in a second PCR lasting about 7 to 12 cycles. From the 5' RACE reads, TCRdb called clonotypes with MiXCR, one entry per CDR3 protein. The sample shows about 760,000 distinct CDR3 sequences, about 25% of them seen only once. This same sample was also part of a study on T cells of mothers and their children.

Sequencing was carried out using blood. Receptors originate from a boy between 10 and 17 years old in good health.

This clonotype was seen only a few times. The chain uses TRBV7-8 and TRBJ2-5; 7 nucleotides match TRBD2. Germline CDR1 reads SGHVS; CDR2 reads FQNEAQ. Trimming removed 3 bases from V and 1 base from J; junction bases left unmatched: 5. The CDR3 extends over 15 amino acids. This CDR3 is CASSFRAGPQETQYF. The CDR3 DNA reads as TGTGCCAGCAGCTTCCGAGCGGGGCCCCAAGAGACCCAGTACTTC.

A few counts support this clonotype. The V and J genes are TRBV7-2 and TRBJ2-1; no clear D gene. The CDR3 runs to 13 residues. Trimming took 5 bases from V and 4 from J, leaving 9 bases between them. CDR1 SGHTA and CDR2 FQGNSA come from the germline V gene. The CDR3 DNA is TGTGCCAGCAGCATAACAACGTACAATGAGCAGTTCTTC. The encoded protein is CASSITTYNEQFF.

The chain combines TRBV20-1 with TRBJ2-5; D possibly corresponds to TRBD1 (6 bases). Trimming removed 4 bases from V and 3 bases from J, with 12 bases in between. This CDR3 has 13 residues. Germline CDR1 DFQATT, CDR2 SNEGSKA (reference sequence). In DNA, the CDR3 is TGCAGTGCTATCCACTACAGGGAAGAGACCCAGTACTTC. Residues: CSAIHYREETQYF.

The count of this clonotype is one. CDR3 bases: TGCAGCGTTGAAAGACAGGGCACAGATACGCAGTATTTT. Encoded protein: CSVERQGTDTQYF. The chain has TRBV29-1 and TRBJ2-3; D possibly corresponds to TRBD1 (6 bases). V lost 2 bases and J 1 base, leaving 7 bases between the germline ends. The CDR3 is 13 residues long. The germline CDR1 and CDR2 sequences are SQVTM and ANQGSEA.

This clonotype was counted only a few times. The chain joins TRBV6-5 to TRBJ2-5; D may be TRBD1 (6 bases). The ends were cut back, 2 bases at V and 0 bases at J, with 13 bases in the middle. CDR1 MNHEY and CDR2 SVGAGI come from the germline V gene. This CDR3 spans 16 amino acids. The CDR3 is CASSYPKDRNQETQYF. CDR3 nucleotides: TGTGCCAGCAGTTACCCGAAAGACAGGAACCAAGAGACCCAGTACTTC.

A few counts support this clonotype. This sequence joins TRBV29-1 and TRBJ1-1, with D possibly TRBD1 on 5 matching bases. V lost 3 bases and J lost 4, with 12 bases in between. The germline gives CDR1 SQVTM, CDR2 ANQGSEA. The CDR3 consists of 13 residues. Here the CDR3 reads CSVDGGQSTEAFF. The CDR3 DNA follows: TGCAGCGTTGACGGCGGACAATCCACTGAAGCTTTCTTT.

The V gene is TRBV27, the J gene TRBJ2-5; TRBD1 aligns across 10 bases. J lost 3 bases, V lost 6 bases, and 13 bases had no gene match. Germline values: CDR1 MNHEY, CDR2 SMNVEV (reference sequence). The CDR3 covers 17 residues. The CDR3 region is CASSRRRGQGMEETQYF. The CDR3 nucleotides read TGTGCCAGCAGCCGCCGAAGGGGACAGGGGATGGAAGAGACCCAGTACTTC.

This clonotype was seen only a few times. V and J are TRBV2 and TRBJ2-1; the D gene is possibly TRBD1 (5 bases). Germline V gene sequence: CDR1 SNHLY, CDR2 FYNNEI. The germline V and J ends were trimmed by 9 bases and 3 bases, with 18 bases remaining between them. The CDR3 spans 15 residues. The CDR3 loop reads CASVRFGADYNEQFF. CDR3 in DNA: TGTGCCAGTGTTAGGTTTGGGGCCGACTACAATGAGCAGTTCTTC. Complete variable domain (other parts from reference TRBV2 and TRBJ2-1): EPEVTQTPSHQVTQMGQEVILRCVPISNHLYFYWYRQILGQKVEFLVSFYNNEISEKSEIFDDQFSVERPDGSNFTLKIRSTKLEDSAMYFCASVRFGADYNEQFFGPGTRLTVL.

The chain has TRBV20-1 and TRBJ2-7; 9 bases align to TRBD2. V was pared by 0 bases and J by 2 bases, with 8 bases of the junction left unmatched. The CDR3 covers 16 residues. Germline V gene data show CDR1 as DFQATT and CDR2 as SNEGSKA (reference sequence). The CDR3 DNA follows: TGCAGTGCTAGAGATCGTGCGGGAGGGCCCCCCTACGAGCAGTACTTC. It is translated as CSARDRAGGPPYEQYF.

In its sample, this clonotype was seen a few times. This sequence joins TRBV4-2 and TRBJ2-7; D may be TRBD1 or TRBD2 (5 bases each). This CDR3 comprises 14 residues. Germline-derived CDR1 and CDR2 are LGHNA and YNFKEQ. Trimming removed 1 base from V and 7 bases from J, with 14 bases in between. The DNA of the CDR3 is TGTGCCAGCAGCCAAGTAGGGACCCGTGGAGAGCAGTACTTC. The encoded protein is CASSQVGTRGEQYF.

The chain couples TRBV12-5 to TRBJ2-5, with D possibly matching TRBD1 (6 bases). The CDR3 covers 15 residues. With 1 base removed from V and 2 bases from J, the gap between germline ends came to 11 bases. Germline V gene sequence: CDR1 LGHNT, CDR2 FRNRAP. CDR3: CASGLATGIQETQYF. CDR3 DNA sequence: TGTGCTAGTGGTTTGGCCACAGGGATACAAGAGACCCAGTACTTC.

A few counts support this clonotype. The chain carries TRBV20-1 and TRBJ1-3; D gene uncertain. The CDR3 loop spans 14 amino acids. Trimming pared 0 bases from V and 3 bases from J, leaving 9 bases between. Germline V lookup: CDR1 DFQATT, CDR2 SNEGSKA (reference sequence). In nucleotides, the CDR3 is TGCAGTGCTAGAGATCTCCGGAATGGAAACACCATATATTTT. Protein product: CSARDLRNGNTIYF.

This chain connects TRBV4-3 to TRBJ1-1; D may be TRBD1 (5 bases). V was cut by 0 bases and J by 1 base, with 18 bases left in between. Germline V gives CDR1 LGHNA, CDR2 YSLEER. This CDR3 is built from 18 residues. As DNA, the CDR3 is TGCGCCAGCAGCCAAGATGCCGCTTCCGGGACGGCGAACACTGAAGCTTTCTTT. Protein: CASSQDAASGTANTEAFF.

Written as DNA, the CDR3 is TGTGCCAGCAGTTACACAATTAGGACAGGGGGCTACGAGCAGTACTTC. Amino acids: CASSYTIRTGGYEQYF. The genes are TRBV28 and TRBJ2-7; TRBD1 matches 10 bases. The length of the CDR3 is 16 residues. Germline V gene lookup returns CDR1 MDHEN and CDR2 SYDVKM. With V trimmed by 4 bases and J by 3 bases, 9 bases remained unmatched.

The chain links TRBV12-3 or TRBV12-4 to TRBJ2-1, with 9 bases aligning to TRBD2. The CDR3 extends over 16 amino acids. Germline trimming cut 6 bases from V and 5 bases from J; bases unmatched to any gene: 11. The CDR3 loop reads CASSRSGLALNNEQFF. The CDR3, as DNA: TGTGCCAGCAGCAGATCGGGACTAGCTCTAAACAATGAGCAGTTCTTC.

This clonotype showed up just a few times. In DNA, the CDR3 is TGTGCCAGCAGTAACCCCAATGAGCAGTTCTTC. Protein product: CASSNPNEQFF. The chain is built from TRBV7-9 and TRBJ2-1; D is undetermined. CDR3 size: 11 residues. Germline CDR1 reads SEHNR; CDR2 reads FQNEAQ (reference sequence). Trimming took off 6 bases at V and 6 bases at J, with 6 bases between the two ends.

This clonotype has a handful of counts. The V call is TRBV28, the J call TRBJ2-5; 9 bases match TRBD2. From germline, CDR1 is MDHEN and CDR2 SYDVKM. Germline trimming cut 2 bases from V and 5 bases from J; bases unmatched to any gene: 12. CDR3 size: 17 residues. The CDR3 spells CASSLPLAGEREETQYF. In nucleotides, the CDR3 is TGTGCCAGCAGTTTACCTTTAGCGGGAGAGCGGGAGGAGACCCAGTACTTC.

This clonotype was detected a few times. The V and J genes are TRBV29-1 and TRBJ1-1; D is perhaps TRBD1 (5 bases). CDR1 and CDR2 from the germline V gene are SQVTM and ANQGSEA. This CDR3 is built from 11 residues. V was trimmed by 7 bases and J by 9 bases, leaving 15 bases between them. CDR3 DNA: TGCAGCGCCGAAGAGCAGGGTAAAGCTTTCTTT. Its translation: CSAEEQGKAFF.

This rearrangement joins TRBV20-1 to TRBJ1-4, with a weak D call TRBD1 (5 bases). The CDR3 is 12 amino acids. Per the germline V gene, CDR1 is DFQATT and CDR2 is SNEGSKA (reference sequence). Trimming pared 7 bases from V and 1 base from J, leaving 7 bases between. The CDR3 spells CSVRGTNEKLFF. In nucleotides, the CDR3 is TGCAGTGTGAGGGGAACTAATGAAAAACTGTTTTTT.

This clonotype was counted between two and nine times. The chain links TRBV7-2 to TRBJ1-1; D gene ambiguous. Trimming took 1 base from V and 7 from J, leaving 13 bases between them. The CDR3 contains 14 residues. Germline V CDR1 and CDR2: SGHTA, FQGNSA. The CDR3 DNA follows: TGTGCCAGCAGCTTAGGTGAAATTTGGAGTGAAGCTTTCTTT. Amino acid sequence: CASSLGEIWSEAFF.

The V gene is TRBV25-1, the J gene TRBJ2-7; D tentatively fits TRBD1 or TRBD2 (6 bases each). Looked up from germline, CDR1 is MGHDK and CDR2 is SYGVNS. V lost 1 base, J lost 2 bases, and 12 bases lay in between. CDR3 length: 15 residues. The CDR3 sequence is CASSELGGEPYEQYF. The CDR3 DNA reads as TGTGCCAGCAGTGAATTGGGGGGCGAACCCTACGAGCAGTACTTC.

This clonotype appeared once. The V gene is TRBV6-2 or TRBV6-3, the J gene TRBJ2-1, with D perhaps matching TRBD2 (5 bases). The ends were cut back, 6 bases at V and 4 bases at J, with 13 bases in the middle. Germline CDR1 MNHEY, CDR2 SVGEGT. This CDR3 has 14 amino acids. This CDR3 is CASSPDYQYNEQFF. DNA of the CDR3: TGTGCCAGCAGCCCCGACTACCAATACAATGAGCAGTTCTTC.

The chain employs TRBV29-1 and TRBJ1-3; the D is unclear. This CDR3 is 14 amino acids long. The V and J ends lost 4 bases and 2 bases respectively, with 12 bases between them. CDR1 SQVTM and CDR2 ANQGSEA come from the germline V gene. CDR3 nucleotide sequence: TGCAGCGTTGGCCTAGGAAGCACTGGAAACACCATATATTTT. Amino acid sequence: CSVGLGSTGNTIYF.

The sample holds a few counts of this clonotype. The V and J genes are TRBV6-2 or TRBV6-3 and TRBJ2-5, with unresolved D. Looked up from germline, CDR1 is MNHEY and CDR2 is SVGEGT. CDR3 length equals 14 residues. V lost 6 bases to trimming and J lost 5 bases, with 16 bases between them. CDR3 in DNA: TGTGCCAGCAGACGACCGCCCACCCAGGAGACCCAGTACTTC. It yields the protein CASRRPPTQETQYF.

This chain connects TRBV4-3 to TRBJ1-2; D is perhaps TRBD1 (6 bases). Germline CDR1 is LGHNA and CDR2 is YSLEER. The CDR3 is 16 residues long. The V end lost 0 bases, the J end lost 4 bases, and 15 bases lay between the germline ends. The CDR3, as DNA: TGCGCCAGCAGCCAAGATTTTGTACAGGGCGGCTATGGCTACACCTTC. Protein sequence: CASSQDFVQGGYGYTF.

This clonotype was seen a few times. The CDR3 sequence is CATSRGQPGSTDTQYF. In DNA, the CDR3 is TGTGCCACCAGCAGAGGACAGCCGGGGAGCACAGATACGCAGTATTTT. The chain is built from TRBV15 and TRBJ2-3; D is perhaps TRBD1 or TRBD2 (5 bases each). The CDR3 is 16 residues long. Trimming left V 1 base short and J 0 bases short, with 11 bases between. Germline CDR1 is LNHNV and CDR2 is YYDKDF (reference sequence).

The V and J genes are TRBV12-3 or TRBV12-4 and TRBJ2-5; D is unclear. The DNA matches TRBJ2-1 better at its end, which makes the J call doubtful. The CDR3 length is 12 residues. The CDR3 spells CASTPRFNEQFF. The CDR3 DNA follows: TGTGCCAGCACACCGCGCTTCAATGAGCAGTTCTTC.

This clonotype was found many times. A junction boundary mismatches the germline segment, possibly from a read error. The V and J genes are TRBV7-2 and TRBJ2-1; D might be TRBD1 or TRBD2, each matching 5 bases. This CDR3 is built from 14 residues. From germline, CDR1 is SGHTA and CDR2 FQGNSA. This chain's CDR3 is CASSLGTSYNEQFF. Here the CDR3 DNA reads TGCGCCAGCAGCCTCGGGACGAGTTACAATGAGCAGTTCTTC.

This clonotype was counted a few times. The gene calls are TRBV10-3 and TRBJ1-5; a possible D gene is TRBD1 (5 bases). This CDR3 is 13 amino acids long. CDR1 and CDR2 (germline): ENHRY, SYGVKD. Trimming stripped 0 bases from V and 5 bases from J, with 5 bases between. The chain's CDR3 is CAISESTDQPQHF. The CDR3 DNA is TGTGCCATCAGTGAGTCGACAGATCAGCCCCAGCATTTT.

The chain couples TRBV4-3 to TRBJ1-1; TRBD1 matches at 7 bases. J lost 5 bases, V lost 0 bases, and 6 bases had no gene match. Germline V gives CDR1 LGHNA, CDR2 YSLEER. The CDR3 runs 15 residues. CDR3 protein: CASSQDQGDGTEAFF. DNA of the CDR3: TGCGCCAGCAGCCAAGACCAGGGGGATGGGACTGAAGCTTTCTTT.